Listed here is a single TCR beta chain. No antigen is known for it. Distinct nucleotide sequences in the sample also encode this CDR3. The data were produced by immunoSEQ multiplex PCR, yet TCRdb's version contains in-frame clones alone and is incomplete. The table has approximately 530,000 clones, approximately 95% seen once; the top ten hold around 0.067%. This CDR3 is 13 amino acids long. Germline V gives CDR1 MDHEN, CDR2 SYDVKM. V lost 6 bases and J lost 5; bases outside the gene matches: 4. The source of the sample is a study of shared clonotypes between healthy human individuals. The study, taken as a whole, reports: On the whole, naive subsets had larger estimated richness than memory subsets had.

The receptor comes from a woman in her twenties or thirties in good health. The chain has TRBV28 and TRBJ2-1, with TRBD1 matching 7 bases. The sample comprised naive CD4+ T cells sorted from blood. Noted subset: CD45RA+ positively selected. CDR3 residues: CASSSGQNNEQFF. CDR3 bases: TGTGCCAGCAGCTCGGGACAGAACAATGAGCAGTTCTTC.